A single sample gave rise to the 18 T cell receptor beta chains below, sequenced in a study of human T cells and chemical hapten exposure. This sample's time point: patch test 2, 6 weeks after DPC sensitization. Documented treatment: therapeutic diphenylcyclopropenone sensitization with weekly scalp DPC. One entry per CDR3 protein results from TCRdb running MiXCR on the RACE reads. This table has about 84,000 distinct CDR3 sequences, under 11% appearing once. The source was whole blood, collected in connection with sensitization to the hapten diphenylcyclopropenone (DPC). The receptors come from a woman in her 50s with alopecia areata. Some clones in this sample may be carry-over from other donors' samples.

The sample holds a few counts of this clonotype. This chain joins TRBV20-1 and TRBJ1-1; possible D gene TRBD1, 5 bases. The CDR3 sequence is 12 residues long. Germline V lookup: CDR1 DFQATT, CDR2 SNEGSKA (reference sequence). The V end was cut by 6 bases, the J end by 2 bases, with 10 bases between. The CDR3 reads CSAKDSNTEAFF. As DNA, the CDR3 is TGCAGTGCCAAAGACAGTAACACTGAAGCTTTCTTT.

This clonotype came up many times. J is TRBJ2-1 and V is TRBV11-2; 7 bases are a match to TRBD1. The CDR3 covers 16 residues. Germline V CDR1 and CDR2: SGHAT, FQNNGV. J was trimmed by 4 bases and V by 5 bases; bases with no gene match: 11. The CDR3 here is CASSPWDSWKYNEQFF. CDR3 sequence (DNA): TGTGCCAGCAGCCCTTGGGACAGCTGGAAGTACAATGAGCAGTTCTTC.

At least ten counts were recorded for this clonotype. The CDR3 DNA reads TGTGCCAGCAGCCAAGTACCAGGGGGCTACGAGCAGTACTTC. It yields the protein CASSQVPGGYEQYF. The V and J genes are TRBV14 and TRBJ2-7, with 7 bases identical to TRBD1. Germline assignment: CDR1 SGHDN and CDR2 FVKESK. The CDR3 is 14 amino acids. After removal of 1 base from V and 3 bases from J, the junction contained 3 bases not matched to a gene.

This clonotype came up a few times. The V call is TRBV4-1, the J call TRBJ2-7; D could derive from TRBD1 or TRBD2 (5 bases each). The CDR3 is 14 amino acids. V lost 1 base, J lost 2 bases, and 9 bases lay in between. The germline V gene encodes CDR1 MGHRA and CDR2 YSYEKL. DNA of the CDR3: TGCGCCAGCAGCCAAGGAGGGGAGACCTACGAGCAGTACTTC. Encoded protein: CASSQGGETYEQYF.

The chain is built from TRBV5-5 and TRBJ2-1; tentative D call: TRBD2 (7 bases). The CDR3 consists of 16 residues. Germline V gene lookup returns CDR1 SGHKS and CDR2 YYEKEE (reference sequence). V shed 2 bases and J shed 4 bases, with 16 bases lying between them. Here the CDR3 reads CASSLGWGGRYNEQFF. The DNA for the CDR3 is TGTGCCAGCAGCTTAGGATGGGGGGGCCGATACAATGAGCAGTTCTTC.

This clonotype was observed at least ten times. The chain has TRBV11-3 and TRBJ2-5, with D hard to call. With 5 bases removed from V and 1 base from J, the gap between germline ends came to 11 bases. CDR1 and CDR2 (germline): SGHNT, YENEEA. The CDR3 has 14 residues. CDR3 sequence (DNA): TGTGCCAGCAGCGACCGGAAGACCCAAGAGACCCAGTACTTC. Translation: CASSDRKTQETQYF.

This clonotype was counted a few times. The CDR3 here is CSARDPPPPTQYF. The CDR3 DNA reads as TGCAGTGCTAGAGATCCCCCCCCGCCGACCCAGTACTTC. J is TRBJ2-5 and V is TRBV20-1, with D unclear. V lost 0 bases and J 7 bases, leaving 12 bases between the germline ends. This CDR3 region has 13 residues. Germline V gene sequence: CDR1 DFQATT, CDR2 SNEGSKA (reference sequence).

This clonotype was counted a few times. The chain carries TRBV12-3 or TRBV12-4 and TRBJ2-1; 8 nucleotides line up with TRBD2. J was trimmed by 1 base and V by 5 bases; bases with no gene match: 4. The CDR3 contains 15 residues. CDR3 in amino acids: CASSNSGKSYNEQFF. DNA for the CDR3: TGTGCCAGCAGTAATAGCGGGAAGTCCTACAATGAGCAGTTCTTC.

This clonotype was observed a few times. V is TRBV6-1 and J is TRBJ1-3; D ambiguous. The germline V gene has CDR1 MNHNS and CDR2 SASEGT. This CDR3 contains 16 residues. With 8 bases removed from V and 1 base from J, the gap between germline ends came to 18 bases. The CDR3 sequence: CASQLGWTVSGNTIYF. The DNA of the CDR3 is TGTGCCAGCCAGCTTGGATGGACTGTTTCTGGAAACACCATATATTTT.

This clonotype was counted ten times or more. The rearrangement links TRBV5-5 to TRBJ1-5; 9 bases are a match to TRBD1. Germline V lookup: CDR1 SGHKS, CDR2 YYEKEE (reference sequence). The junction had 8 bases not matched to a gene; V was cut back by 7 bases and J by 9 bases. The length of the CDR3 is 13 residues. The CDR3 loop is CASPSQGQGPQHF. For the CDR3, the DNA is TGTGCCAGCCCCTCGCAGGGACAGGGGCCCCAGCATTTT.

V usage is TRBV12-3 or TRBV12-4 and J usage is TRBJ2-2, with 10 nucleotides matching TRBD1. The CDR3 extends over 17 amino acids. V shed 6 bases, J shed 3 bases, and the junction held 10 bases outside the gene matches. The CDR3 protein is CASSRLLGTGDTGELFF. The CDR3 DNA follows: TGTGCCAGCAGCCGTTTACTGGGGACAGGGGACACCGGGGAGCTGTTTTTT.

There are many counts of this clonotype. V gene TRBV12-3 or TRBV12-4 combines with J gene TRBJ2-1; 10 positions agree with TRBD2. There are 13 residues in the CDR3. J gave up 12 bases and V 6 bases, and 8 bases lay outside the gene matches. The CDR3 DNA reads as TGTGCCAGCAGAATGACTTTAGCGGGAGGGCAGTTCTTC. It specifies CASRMTLAGGQFF.

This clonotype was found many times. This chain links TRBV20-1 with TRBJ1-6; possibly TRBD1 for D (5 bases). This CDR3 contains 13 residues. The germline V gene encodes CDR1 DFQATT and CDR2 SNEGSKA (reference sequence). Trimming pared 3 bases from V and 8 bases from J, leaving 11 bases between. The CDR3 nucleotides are TGCAGTGCTAGGGCCTCAGGGTATTCACCCCTCCACTTT. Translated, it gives CSARASGYSPLHF.

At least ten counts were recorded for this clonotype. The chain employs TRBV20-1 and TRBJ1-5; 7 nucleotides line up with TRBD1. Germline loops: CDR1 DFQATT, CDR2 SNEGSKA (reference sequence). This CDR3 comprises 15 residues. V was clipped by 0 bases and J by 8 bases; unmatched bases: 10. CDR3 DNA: TGCAGTGCTAGAGATCCAGGGGGAAGGGGGGAGCCCCAGCATTTT. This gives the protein CSARDPGGRGEPQHF.

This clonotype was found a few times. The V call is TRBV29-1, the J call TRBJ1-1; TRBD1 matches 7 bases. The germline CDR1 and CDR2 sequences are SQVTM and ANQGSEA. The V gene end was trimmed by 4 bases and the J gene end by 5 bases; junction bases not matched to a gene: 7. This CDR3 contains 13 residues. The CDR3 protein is CSVVVGGRTEAFF. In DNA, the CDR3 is TGCAGCGTTGTAGTAGGGGGCAGGACTGAAGCTTTCTTT.

The CDR3 region is CSVEEWSALAGTGELFF. Here the CDR3 DNA reads TGCAGCGTTGAAGAATGGTCAGCCCTCGCGGGGACCGGGGAGCTGTTTTTT. This chain connects TRBV29-1 to TRBJ2-2, with D possibly being TRBD2 (6 bases). Trimming stripped 0 bases from V and 5 bases from J, with 19 bases between. From germline, CDR1 is SQVTM and CDR2 ANQGSEA. The CDR3 has 17 residues.

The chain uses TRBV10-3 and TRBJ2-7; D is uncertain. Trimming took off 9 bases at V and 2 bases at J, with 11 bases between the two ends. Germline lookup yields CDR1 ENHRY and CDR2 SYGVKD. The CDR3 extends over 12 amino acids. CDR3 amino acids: CAISDGTYEQYF. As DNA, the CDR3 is TGTGCCATTTCCGACGGAACCTACGAGCAGTACTTC.

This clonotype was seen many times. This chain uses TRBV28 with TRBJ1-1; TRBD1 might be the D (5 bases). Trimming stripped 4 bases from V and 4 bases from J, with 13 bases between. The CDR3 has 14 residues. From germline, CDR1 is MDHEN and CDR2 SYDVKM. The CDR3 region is CASSSGPGGTEAFF. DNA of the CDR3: TGTGCCAGCAGTTCGGGACCTGGGGGCACTGAAGCTTTCTTT.